The clone carrying this T cell receptor beta chain was seen many times. The junction had 6 bases not matched to a gene; V was cut back by 6 bases and J by 4 bases. There are 14 residues in the CDR3. Investigators profiled TCR beta VDJ and CDR3 from genomic DNA template. TCRdb reprocessed the reads via MiXCR and lists one record per CDR3 protein. This table has around 42,000 distinct CDR3 sequences, 63% appearing once. Whoever was chosen for sequencing had shown CD8+CD57+ cell expansion by flow cytometry. These data originate in a study of CD8+CD57+ T cells in acquired aplastic anemia. The sample was sorted CD4+, CD8+, or CD8+CD57+ T cells (not recorded which) from PBMCs. This clonotype was obtained from a human donor with aplastic anemia. The chain carries TRBV12-3 or TRBV12-4 and TRBJ1-1; 9 nucleotides match TRBD1. This CDR3 reads CASSPTGGGTEAFF. In DNA form, the CDR3 reads TGTGCCAGCAGCCCGACAGGGGGAGGCACTGAAGCTTTCTTT.